This is a list of T cell receptor beta chains from one sample in a study of identical twins. TCRdb passed the 5' RACE reads through MiXCR, listing each CDR3 protein once. The sample includes about 730,000 distinct CDR3 sequences, 21% of them seen just once. Separately, the same data were catalogued under a study of T cells expressing NK-cell markers.

The sample was PBMCs. The receptors originated from a woman aged 18 to 35 in good health. The CDR3 runs from the conserved cysteine through the conserved F or W. A D gene is named only where the DNA matches it firmly. Clone size appears in some rows only: once, few, many, or a class for an expanded clone.

V gene	D gene	J gene	clone size	CDR3 DNA	CDR3 protein
TRBV20-1	.	TRBJ2-7	few	TGCAGTGCTAGAGGCGAGGCCGAGCAGTACTTC	CSARGEAEQYF
TRBV20-1	.	TRBJ2-3	.	TGCAGTGCAGCCTTCCCAGGGACAGATACGCAGTATTTT	CSAAFPGTDTQYF
TRBV12-3/TRBV12-4	TRBD2	TRBJ2-3	few	TGTGCCAGCAGCGCGGGGGACCGCACAGATACGCAGTATTTT	CASSAGDRTDTQYF
TRBV24-1	TRBD2	TRBJ2-1	few	TGTGCCACCAGTGACTCCTCAGGACTAGCTGACTACAATGAGCAGTTCTTC	CATSDSSGLADYNEQFF
TRBV7-8	TRBD1	TRBJ2-7	.	TGTGCCAGCAGCCTCATGGGACAGGGGGCCTACGAGCAGTACTTC	CASSLMGQGAYEQYF
TRBV9	.	TRBJ1-6	few	TGTGCCAGCAGCGGAGGACAAGGGGGGAGTTCACCCCTCCACTTT	CASSGGQGGSSPLHF
TRBV9	.	TRBJ2-1	.	TGTGCCAGCACCGGACGGATCCGGAATGAGCAGTTCTTC	CASTGRIRNEQFF
TRBV27	.	TRBJ2-2	many	TGTGCCAGCAGTTTTCAGGGGTACCCCGGGGAGCTGTTTTTT	CASSFQGYPGELFF
TRBV7-9	.	TRBJ2-1	few	TGTGCCAGCAGCCCAGGTGCAGCAGCCTCGGTCGATGAGCAGTTCTTC	CASSPGAAASVDEQFF
TRBV20-1	TRBD2	TRBJ2-1	.	TGCAGTGCTAGAGATGGATCAAGACTAGCGGGATTCTCCGAGCAGTTCTTC	CSARDGSRLAGFSEQFF
TRBV29-1	.	TRBJ1-4	many	TGCAGCGTCGGGCAGGGTCCGGGAAAACTGTTTTTT	CSVGQGPGKLFF
TRBV12-3/TRBV12-4	.	TRBJ2-1	many	TGTGCCAACGGGGCCTACAATGAGCAGTTCTTC	CANGAYNEQFF
TRBV7-2	.	TRBJ2-7	.	TGTGCCAGCAGCTTGGCCCAAAACTCCTACGAGCAGTACTTC	CASSLAQNSYEQYF
TRBV11-2	.	TRBJ2-3	many	TGTGCCAGCAGCTCATACCCCCGGGCTACCGCCACAGATACGCAGTATTTT	CASSSYPRATATDTQYF
TRBV18	TRBD2	TRBJ2-6	.	TGTGCCAGCTCACCAGCTAGCGGGAGTTCTGCCAACGTCCTGACTTTC	CASSPASGSSANVLTF
TRBV20-1	TRBD1	TRBJ2-2	few	TGCAGTGCTAGAGGGGCAGGGGGCATCACCGGGGAGCTGTTTTTT	CSARGAGGITGELFF
TRBV7-9	.	TRBJ2-5	few	TGTGCCAGCAGTCTCGACCGTACTCAAGAGACCCAGTACTTC	CASSLDRTQETQYF
TRBV20-1	.	TRBJ2-7	few	TGCAGTGCTAGAGATCGTAGTAAGAGCTCCTACGAGCAGTACTTC	CSARDRSKSSYEQYF
TRBV20-1	.	TRBJ2-3	.	TGCAGTGCTAGCGGACCGCGAGATACGCAGTATTTT	CSASGPRDTQYF
TRBV7-2	TRBD2	TRBJ2-7	.	TGTGCCAGCAGCTCCCCCCCGGGCGGGGGGACCTACGAGCAGTACTTC	CASSSPPGGGTYEQYF
TRBV9	TRBD2	TRBJ2-3	many	TGTGCCAGCAGCGTAGTGCCAGCGGGGGGCCAGGGTACGCAGTATTTT	CASSVVPAGGQGTQYF
TRBV5-1	.	TRBJ2-1	.	TGCGCCAGCGGTTCCTCCGTGCAGTTCTTC	CASGSSVQFF
TRBV5-1	.	TRBJ1-6	.	TGCGCCAGCAGCTTGGGGGGGAGCTCCTATAATTCACCCCTCCACTTT	CASSLGGSSYNSPLHF
TRBV7-2	.	TRBJ1-1	few	TGTGCCAGCAGGAATTTTTACAGGGTCAGCACTGAAGCTTTCTTT	CASRNFYRVSTEAFF
TRBV20-1	TRBD1	TRBJ2-1	.	TGCAGTGCTAGAGATTCGGCCACAGGGGGTCGGTTCTTC	CSARDSATGGRFF
TRBV6-1	.	TRBJ2-3	many	TGTGCCAGCAGCAGGGGAAAGCCGAGCACAGATACGCAGTATTTT	CASSRGKPSTDTQYF
TRBV20-1	.	TRBJ1-1	.	TGCAGTGCCCTCGGCGGGGGGGCGCGTCCCACTGAAGCTTTCTTT	CSALGGGARPTEAFF
TRBV6-4	.	TRBJ2-6	.	TGTACCAGCAGTCCACTAAGCGGTAGGACTATCTCTGGGGCCAACGTCCTGACTTTC	CTSSPLSGRTISGANVLTF
TRBV5-1	.	TRBJ2-7	few	TGCGCCAGCAGCTTGGTTGGGGACTCCTACGAGCAGTACTTC	CASSLVGDSYEQYF
TRBV6-5	.	TRBJ2-7	.	TGTGCCAGCAGTTACTCTATTCCCGTATACGAGCAGTACTTC	CASSYSIPVYEQYF